This T cell receptor beta chain was sequenced for a study of tumor-infiltrating lymphocytes in primary liver carcinoma. Study results and caveats: A significantly higher top-250-clone fraction was found in tumors than in blood (p = 0.039).

A primer in the constant region served to generate TCR beta cDNA from approximately 500 ng of total RNA. Slightly modified ARM-PCR, run as three nested multiplex PCR rounds, produced the TCR beta libraries. TRBV1-TRBV30 forward and Cbeta reverse primers drove the first two roughly 10-cycle rounds. Via MiXCR, TCRdb re-called the multiplex PCR reads, giving one row per CDR3 protein. The profile shows 70,000 to 75,000 distinct CDR3 sequences, roughly three quarters of them singletons. This clonotype was picked up many times. The antigen remains undetermined. From approximately 20-30 mg of unsorted bulk tissue, DNA and RNA were co-extracted together. Patients in the cohort were treatment-naive and living with chronic HBV infection. This CDR3 is 15 amino acids long. Trimming shortened V by 2 bases and J by 2 bases, and 13 bases separated the two germline ends. Germline-derived CDR1 and CDR2 are SGHRS and YFSETQ.

This sequence was found in a man in his forties with primary liver carcinoma and hepatitis B virus infection. The chain couples TRBV5-1 to TRBJ2-5, with D unresolved. Sequenced sample: liver tumor tissue from sampling region 4. The subset denotes: tumor region T4, right-lateral pole. The CDR3 region is CASSFSSLPQETQYF. The DNA for the CDR3 is TGCGCCAGCAGCTTTAGCAGCTTACCTCAAGAGACCCAGTACTTC.